This entry concerns a single TCR beta chain. The sample holds a few counts of this clonotype. Qualities for individual bases were not recorded, and no much larger clone is one base off. Spanning cysteine to phenylalanine, the CDR3 consists of 16 amino acids. CDR3 DNA is the only sequence kept; it has 48 bases, read in frame from the first base. Based on the germline V gene, the CDR1 and CDR2 sequences are MGHRA and YSYEKL. The trim is 0 bases for V and 2 bases for J, with a gap of 8 bases between the germline ends. The label giving this sample's treatment or condition can be read as: live attenuated yellow fever vaccine strain. A standard Ficoll-Paque protocol was used to isolate PBMCs from peripheral blood. Epitope-specific CD8 T cells were sorted with a dextramer loaded with the yellow fever NS4B epitope peptide, together with anti-CD3 and anti-CD8 staining. RNA was extracted with TriZol from bulk PBMCs, CD4 and CD8 fractions, and dextramer-positive and dextramer-negative fractions.

This record comes from a study of T cells after yellow fever vaccination (dated by TCRdb to 2018 to 2020). About the study as a whole: The SMART-Seq v4 Ultra Low Input RNA kit was used to prepare libraries from fractions with low cell numbers. Blood was drawn at multiple timepoints before and after primary and secondary immunization, with bulk PBMC replicates and cell subsets isolated. To follow T-cell clones before and after primary and booster YFV17D yellow fever vaccination, bulk TCR alpha and beta repertoires were sequenced over time. Two healthy male donors made up the cohort, one aged 18 to 30 years and the other aged 30 to 40 years.

TCR cDNA was synthesized by 5'RACE template switching, which introduced a universal primer site and unique molecular identifiers. cDNA synthesis was primed from both the TCR alpha and TCR beta constant segments. Library amplification used two PCR steps, and the second PCR step added sample barcodes and sequencing adapters. Sequencing of libraries was performed on Illumina HiSeq 2500 (2x100 bp) or NovaSeq (2x150 bp). The authors' pipeline ran thus. Demultiplexing of reads and collapsing into UMI consensus sequences were performed with MIGEC, and V(D)J alignment was carried out with MiXCR. Clonotypes responding to the vaccine were identified with edgeR on replicate PBMC samples, with the criteria of FDR below 0.01 and a log2 fold change above 5 up to day 15. Each bulk clonotype received a CD4 or CD8 identity based on whether the sequenced CD4 or CD8 repertoire contained that clonotype at higher abundance. NS4B-specific clonotypes were defined as those at least 10-fold enriched in dextramer-positive over dextramer-negative fractions; CD4-biased clonotypes were excluded. Using fastp at Q25 and MiXCR, TCRdb reprocessed the public reads and kept productive beta chains. Every CDR3 protein is listed once, alongside the most common genes and DNA of its rows. TCRdb's processing, not the study's, gives the V and J calls here. The sample table contains fewer than 100,000 distinct CDR3 sequences; only one count was recorded for 7.5% to 10% of them. The ten largest clones add up to 16% of the sample.

Overall study outcomes, separate from this receptor: Computational filtering was required because FACS-sorted repertoires could contain abundant contaminating clonotypes from the bulk population. Because only a couple of donors were included in the study, the extent to which the findings can be generalized is limited. A small fraction of clonotypes showed up in both the CD4 and CD8 compartments, probably as a result of convergent recombination. Most clones expanded after primary vaccination were re-detected after the booster (approximately 96% of CD4 and more than 70% of CD8), suggesting broad memory maintenance. The secondary T-cell response was weaker than the primary response but faster, peaking on day 5 instead of day 15.

The chain employs TRBV4-1 and TRBJ2-6; the D gene assignment is ambiguous. This sample comprised CD8+ T cells not binding an NS4B(214-222) dextramer, sorted from PBMCs, obtained roughly 15 days after the first yellow fever vaccination. The sample's cell subset or site label is to be understood as: NS4B epitope dextramer-negative CD8 T cells. The sequence was collected from a man between 18 and 35 years old who received the YFV17D yellow fever vaccine. The bases are TGCGCCAGCAGCCAAGAATGGCCAACTGGGGCCAACGTCCTGACTTTC. It translates to CASSQEWPTGANVLTF.